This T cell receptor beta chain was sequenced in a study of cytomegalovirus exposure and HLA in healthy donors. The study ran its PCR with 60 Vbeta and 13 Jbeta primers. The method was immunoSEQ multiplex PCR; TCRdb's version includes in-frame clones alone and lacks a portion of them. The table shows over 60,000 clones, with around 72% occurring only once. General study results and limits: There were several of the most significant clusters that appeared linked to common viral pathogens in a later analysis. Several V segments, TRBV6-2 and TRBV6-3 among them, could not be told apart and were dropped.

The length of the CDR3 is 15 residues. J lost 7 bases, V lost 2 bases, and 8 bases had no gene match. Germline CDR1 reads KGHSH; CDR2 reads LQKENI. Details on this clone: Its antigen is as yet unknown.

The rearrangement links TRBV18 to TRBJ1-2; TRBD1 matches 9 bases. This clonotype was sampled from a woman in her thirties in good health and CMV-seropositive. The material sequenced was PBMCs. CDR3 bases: TGTGCCAGCTCACCAGGCACAGGGGGCGCGGTTGGCTACACCTTC. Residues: CASSPGTGGAVGYTF.